A selection of T cell receptor beta chains follows, all from one sample in a study of blood T cell repertoires in COVID-19. Sequencing was performed with immunoSEQ multiplex PCR; in TCRdb, only in-frame clones are kept and a portion is missing. The table has some 350,000 clones, around nine tenths seen once. The material sequenced was peripheral blood. These receptors were collected from a human donor in a cohort sampled during active COVID-19. Each CDR3 is given with its conserved first and last residue. A D gene is named only where the DNA matches it firmly. The size of a clone is reported for some rows only, either as once, few or many, or as a class for expanded clones.

j_gene | d_gene | abundance | v_gene | CDR3aa | CDR3nt
TRBJ2-1 | TRBD2 | . | TRBV13 | CASSLGTSGFWGNNEQFF | TGTGCCAGCAGCTTAGGGACTAGCGGTTTTTGGGGAAACAATGAGCAGTTCTTC
TRBJ2-1 | . | . | TRBV6-6 | CASSLVFGNEQFF | TGTGCCAGCAGCCTAGTATTCGGCAATGAGCAGTTCTTC
TRBJ1-6 | . | . | TRBV19 | CASKVGASSYNSPLHF | TGTGCCAGTAAGGTTGGAGCAAGCTCCTATAATTCACCCCTCCACTTT
TRBJ2-6 | TRBD1 | . | TRBV7-3 | CASSPTTGTGISGANVLTF | TGTGCCAGCAGCCCGACCACCGGGACAGGGATCTCTGGGGCCAACGTCCTGACTTTC
TRBJ1-2 | TRBD1 | . | TRBV4-1 | CASSPDRGNYGYTF | TGCGCCAGCAGCCCAGACAGGGGAAACTATGGCTACACCTTC
TRBJ2-5 | TRBD2 | . | TRBV10-3 | CAISEAGRETQYF | TGTGCCATCAGTGAAGCGGGGCGAGAGACCCAGTACTTC
TRBJ2-7 | TRBD2 | . | TRBV18 | CASSTAGGYEQYF | TGTGCCAGCTCTACCGCGGGGGGGTACGAGCAGTACTTC
TRBJ2-2 | . | . | TRBV5-1 | CASSLERLENTGELFF | TGCGCCAGCAGCTTGGAACGACTGGAGAACACCGGGGAGCTGTTTTTT
TRBJ1-2 | . | . | TRBV18 | CASSSPGDYGYTF | TGTGCCAGCTCCAGTCCCGGGGACTATGGCTACACCTTC
TRBJ1-4 | TRBD1 | . | TRBV7-2 | CASSLDWTGNEKLFF | TGTGCCAGCAGCTTAGATTGGACAGGGAATGAAAAACTGTTTTTT
TRBJ2-5 | TRBD2 | . | TRBV24-1 | CATSDFPGLAGDVETQYF | TGTGCCACCAGTGATTTCCCCGGACTAGCGGGAGATGTGGAGACCCAGTACTTC
TRBJ2-5 | . | . | TRBV24-1 | CATSDHGPQETQYF | TGTGCCACCAGTGACCATGGGCCCCAAGAGACCCAGTACTTC
TRBJ2-7 | TRBD2 | . | TRBV28 | CASSPLAGGPGGTYEQYF | TGTGCCAGCAGTCCATTAGCGGGAGGGCCAGGGGGGACCTACGAGCAGTACTTC
TRBJ2-3 | TRBD2 | . | TRBV3-1/TRBV3-2 | CASSESGRAIDTQYF | TGTGCCAGCAGCGAAAGCGGGAGGGCCATAGATACGCAGTATTTT
TRBJ2-2 | TRBD2 | . | TRBV11-2 | CASTTLLRGGSWTGELFF | TGTGCCAGCACCACCCTTCTTAGGGGCGGGAGTTGGACCGGGGAGCTGTTTTTT
TRBJ2-2 | TRBD1 | many | TRBV3-1/TRBV3-2 | CASSPTGASLFDTGELFF | TGTGCCAGCAGCCCTACAGGGGCATCCCTTTTCGACACCGGGGAGCTGTTTTTT
TRBJ2-7 | . | . | TRBV3-1/TRBV3-2 | CASSRKGFSYEQYF | TGTGCCAGCAGCCGGAAGGGGTTCTCCTACGAGCAGTACTTC
TRBJ1-1 | . | few | TRBV5-1 | CASSPTGNTEAFF | TGCGCCAGCAGCCCAACAGGGAACACTGAAGCTTTCTTT
TRBJ1-3 | TRBD1 | . | TRBV28 | CASSLWTGLGNTIYF | TGTGCCAGCAGTTTATGGACAGGGCTTGGAAACACCATATATTTT
TRBJ2-1 | . | . | TRBV19 | CASTRGAWGYNEQFF | TGTGCCAGCACCCGGGGGGCCTGGGGCTACAATGAGCAGTTCTTC
TRBJ1-3 | TRBD1 | . | TRBV5-4 | CASSLDQGDTIYF | TGTGCCAGCAGCTTGGACCAGGGGGACACCATATATTTT
TRBJ2-4 | TRBD1 | . | TRBV19 | CASSSYRGDIQYF | TGTGCCAGTAGTTCTTACAGGGGGGACATTCAGTACTTC
TRBJ2-7 | TRBD2 | few | TRBV19 | CAIKPGLAGVYEQYF | TGTGCCATTAAACCGGGACTAGCGGGTGTCTACGAGCAGTACTTC
TRBJ1-6 | . | . | TRBV18 | CASSPVATGNSPLHF | TGTGCCAGCTCACCTGTGGCAACCGGGAATTCACCCCTCCACTTT
TRBJ2-6 | TRBD1 | . | TRBV3-1/TRBV3-2 | CASSRRGTGGISGANVLTF | TGTGCCAGCAGCCGCCGAGGGACAGGAGGGATCTCTGGGGCCAACGTCCTGACTTTC
TRBJ1-2 | . | . | TRBV20-1 | CSARDSRSRSF | TGCAGTGCTAGAGATTCCAGATCGAGGTCCTTC
TRBJ2-4 | TRBD2 | . | TRBV25-1 | CASSEWDSGTSGLIQYF | TGTGCCAGCAGTGAATGGGACTCCGGGACTAGCGGACTTATTCAGTACTTC
TRBJ2-7 | TRBD1 | . | TRBV10-2 | CASSLTGVYEQYF | TGCGCCAGCAGTTTGACAGGGGTTTACGAGCAGTACTTC
TRBJ1-1 | TRBD1 | once | TRBV28 | CASGLEGGRDTEAFF | TGTGCCAGCGGACTCGAAGGGGGCCGAGACACTGAAGCTTTCTTT
TRBJ2-3 | . | once | TRBV2 | CASTMGDRTDTQYF | TGTGCCAGCACCATGGGAGACCGGACAGATACGCAGTATTTT
TRBJ2-7 | . | . | TRBV13 | CASSTPTGSYEQYF | TGTGCCAGCAGCACTCCGACAGGATCCTACGAGCAGTACTTC
TRBJ2-5 | . | . | TRBV19 | CASSIVSEETQYF | TGTGCCAGTAGTATAGTGAGCGAAGAGACCCAGTACTTC
TRBJ2-7 | TRBD1 | . | TRBV4-1 | CASSQGGTGGPYEQYF | TGCGCCAGCAGCCAGGGGGGAACAGGGGGCCCCTACGAGCAGTACTTC
TRBJ2-1 | . | . | TRBV7-9 | CASSFQGHKYNEQFF | TGTGCCAGCAGCTTTCAGGGGCACAAATACAATGAGCAGTTCTTC
TRBJ1-1 | . | . | TRBV13 | CASSIQGMNTEAFF | TGTGCCAGCAGTATACAGGGAATGAACACTGAAGCTTTCTTT
TRBJ2-5 | TRBD1 | . | TRBV4-1 | CASSHNPGQGGVTQYF | TGCGCCAGCAGCCACAACCCCGGACAGGGTGGGGTGACCCAGTACTTC
TRBJ1-3 | TRBD1 | . | TRBV2 | CASSEGQISGNTIYF | TGTGCCAGCAGTGAGGGACAGATCTCTGGAAACACCATATATTTT
TRBJ2-7 | TRBD1 | . | TRBV25-1 | CASSEDRESSYEQYF | TGTGCCAGCAGTGAAGACAGGGAAAGCTCCTACGAGCAGTACTTC
TRBJ2-3 | . | . | TRBV27 | CASSLGTWEGEFDTQYF | TGTGCCAGCAGTTTAGGCACCTGGGAGGGGGAATTTGATACGCAGTATTTT
TRBJ1-5 | . | . | TRBV7-2 | CASSLEPGLSNQPQHF | TGTGCCAGCAGCTTAGAACCAGGGCTAAGCAATCAGCCCCAGCATTTT
TRBJ2-1 | . | . | TRBV20-1 | CSAREPPEQFF | TGCAGTGCTAGGGAGCCCCCTGAGCAGTTCTTC
TRBJ2-4 | . | . | TRBV3-1/TRBV3-2 | CASSQISGLVNIQYF | TGTGCCAGCAGCCAAATAAGCGGGCTAGTAAACATTCAGTACTTC
TRBJ1-1 | . | few | TRBV5-1 | CASSQNPGVNTEAFF | TGCGCCAGCAGCCAAAACCCAGGTGTGAACACTGAAGCTTTCTTT
TRBJ1-2 | TRBD1 | . | TRBV6-1 | CASSENRGGYTF | TGTGCCAGCAGTGAAAACAGGGGTGGCTACACCTTC
TRBJ1-2 | . | . | TRBV7-2 | CASSQALPGYTF | TGTGCCAGCAGCCAAGCCCTACCTGGCTACACCTTC
TRBJ2-1 | TRBD2 | . | TRBV13 | CASSLPGGTSSYNEQFF | TGTGCCAGCAGCCTCCCCGGGGGGACTAGCTCCTACAATGAGCAGTTCTTC
TRBJ1-3 | . | . | TRBV30 | CAWRTVPGNTIYF | TGTGCCTGGAGGACAGTTCCTGGAAACACCATATATTTT